This T cell receptor (beta chain) derives from a study of cytomegalovirus exposure and HLA in healthy donors. Study details: The early release's HLA-typed donors yielded approximately 81 million unique TCRs.

The table lists this clone with a few counts. 60 Vbeta and 13 Jbeta primers were used in PCR. Clones were read by immunoSEQ multiplex PCR, and TCRdb kept only the in-frame ones, dropping some. The repertoire holds some 110,000 clones, with around 75% as singletons. Germline CDR1 and CDR2: SNHLY and FYNNEI. V shed 3 bases, J shed 8 bases, and the junction held 12 bases outside the gene matches. The CDR3 sequence is 15 residues long. The V gene is TRBV2, the J gene TRBJ1-1; 7 nucleotides line up with TRBD1. The sequence was collected from a woman in her twenties or thirties in good health and CMV-seronegative. Sample: PBMCs. The CDR3 protein is CASSDPATGTTEAFF. The CDR3 DNA sequence: TGTGCCAGCAGTGACCCGGCGACAGGGACAACGGAAGCTTTCTTT.